Only a few counts were recorded for the clone carrying this T cell receptor beta chain. As yet, its antigen is unknown. Template material for amplifying TCR beta CDR3 regions consisted of RNA transcripts. TCR CDR3 regions were first amplified by RT-PCR with HTBI primers. TCRdb fed the multiplex PCR reads into MiXCR, producing one record per CDR3 protein. The repertoire holds 95,000 to 110,000 distinct CDR3 sequences, with roughly 15% as singletons. The ends lost 1 base at V and 4 bases at J; junction bases unmatched: 10. CDR3 length equals 17 residues. Per the germline V gene, CDR1 is LNHDA and CDR2 is SQIVND (reference sequence). The entry originates in a study of T cells in Graves' hyperthyroidism and ophthalmopathy. Study findings and constraints: Before onset, ophthalmopathy was predicted by the model a median roughly 6.8 months earlier.

Pregnant or lactating patients were excluded, as were those with uncontrolled infection or other autoimmune disease. The rearrangement links TRBV19 to TRBJ1-5; 7 bases line up with TRBD1. This sequence was found in a woman aged 50 to 60 with Graves' hyperthyroidism. Sequencing was done on a sample of blood. The DNA for the CDR3 is TGTGCCAGTAGTATAGCCTTGGGACAGCTATTGAATCAGCCCCAGCATTTT. Protein: CASSIALGQLLNQPQHF.